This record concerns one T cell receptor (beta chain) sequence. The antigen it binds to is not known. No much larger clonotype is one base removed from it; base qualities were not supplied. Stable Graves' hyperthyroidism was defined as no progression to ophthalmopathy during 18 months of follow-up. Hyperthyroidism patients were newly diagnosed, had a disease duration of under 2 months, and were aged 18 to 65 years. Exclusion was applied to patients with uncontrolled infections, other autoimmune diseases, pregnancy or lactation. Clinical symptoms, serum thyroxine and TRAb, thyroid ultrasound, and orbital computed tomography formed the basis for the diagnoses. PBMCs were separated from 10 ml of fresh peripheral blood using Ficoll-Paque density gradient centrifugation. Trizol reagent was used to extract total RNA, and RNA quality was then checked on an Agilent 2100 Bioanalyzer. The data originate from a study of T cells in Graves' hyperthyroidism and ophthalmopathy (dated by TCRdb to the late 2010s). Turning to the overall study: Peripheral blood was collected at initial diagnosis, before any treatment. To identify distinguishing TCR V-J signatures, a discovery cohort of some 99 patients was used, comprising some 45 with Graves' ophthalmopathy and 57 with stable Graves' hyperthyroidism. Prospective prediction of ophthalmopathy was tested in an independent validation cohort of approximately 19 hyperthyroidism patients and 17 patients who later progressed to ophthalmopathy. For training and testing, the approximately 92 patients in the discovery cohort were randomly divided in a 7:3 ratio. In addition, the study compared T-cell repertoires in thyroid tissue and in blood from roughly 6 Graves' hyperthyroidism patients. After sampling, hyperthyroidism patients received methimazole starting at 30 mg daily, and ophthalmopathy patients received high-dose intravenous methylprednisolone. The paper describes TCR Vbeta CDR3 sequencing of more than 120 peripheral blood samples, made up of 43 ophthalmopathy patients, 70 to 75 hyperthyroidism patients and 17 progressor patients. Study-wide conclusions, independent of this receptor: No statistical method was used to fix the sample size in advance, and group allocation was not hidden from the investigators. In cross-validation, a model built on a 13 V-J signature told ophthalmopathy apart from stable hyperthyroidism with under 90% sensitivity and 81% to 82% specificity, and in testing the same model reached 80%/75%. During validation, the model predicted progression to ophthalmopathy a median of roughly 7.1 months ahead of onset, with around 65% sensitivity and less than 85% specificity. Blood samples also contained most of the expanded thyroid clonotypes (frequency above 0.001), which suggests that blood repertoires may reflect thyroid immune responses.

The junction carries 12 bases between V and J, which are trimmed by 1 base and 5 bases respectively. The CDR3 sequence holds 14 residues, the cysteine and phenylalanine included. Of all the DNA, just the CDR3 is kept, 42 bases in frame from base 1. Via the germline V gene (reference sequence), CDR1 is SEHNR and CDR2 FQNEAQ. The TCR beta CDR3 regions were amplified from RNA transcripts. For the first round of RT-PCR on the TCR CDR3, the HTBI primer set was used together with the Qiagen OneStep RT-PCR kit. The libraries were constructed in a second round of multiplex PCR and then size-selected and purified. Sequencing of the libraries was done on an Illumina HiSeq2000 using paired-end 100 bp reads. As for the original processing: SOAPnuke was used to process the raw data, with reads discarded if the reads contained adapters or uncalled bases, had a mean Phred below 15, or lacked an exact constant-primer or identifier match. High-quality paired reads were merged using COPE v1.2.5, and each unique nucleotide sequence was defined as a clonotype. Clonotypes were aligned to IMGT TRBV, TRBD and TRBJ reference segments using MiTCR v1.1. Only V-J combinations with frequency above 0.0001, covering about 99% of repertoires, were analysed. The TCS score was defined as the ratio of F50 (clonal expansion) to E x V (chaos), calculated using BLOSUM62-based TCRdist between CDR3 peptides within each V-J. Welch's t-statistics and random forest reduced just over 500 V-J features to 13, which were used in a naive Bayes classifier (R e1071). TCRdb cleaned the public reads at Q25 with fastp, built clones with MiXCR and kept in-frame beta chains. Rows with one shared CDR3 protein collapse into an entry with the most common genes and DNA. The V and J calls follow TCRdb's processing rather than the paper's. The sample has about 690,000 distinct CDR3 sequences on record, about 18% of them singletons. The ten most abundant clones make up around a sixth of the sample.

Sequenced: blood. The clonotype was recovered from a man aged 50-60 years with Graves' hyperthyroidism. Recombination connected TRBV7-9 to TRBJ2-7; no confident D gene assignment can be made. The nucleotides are TGTGCCAGCAGCTTAGGGGCAGCCAGCAACGAGCAGTACTTC. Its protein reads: CASSLGAASNEQYF.